This TCR beta chain stems from a study of T cell responses to AZD1222 COVID-19 vaccine. Study-wide background: Researchers grouped second doses given at about 4 or about 12 weeks into one pool. Points from the study as a whole: Donors in the cohort were predominantly white British and more often female, and clonal diversity was possibly underestimated. Researchers report vaccine-associated CD4 TCRs spanning spike, with dominance at 160-218 and 743-854.

CDR1 and CDR2 (germline): SGHKS, YYEKEE (reference sequence). Trimming took off 1 base at V and 6 bases at J, with 14 bases between the two ends. The CDR3 contains 16 residues. Generated by immunoSEQ multiplex PCR, the TCRdb table keeps only in-frame clones and is missing some. The sample lists approximately 100,000 clones; 85% to 90% were seen once. As concerns this clone: Its antigen is as yet unknown.

This specimen consisted of peripheral blood, obtained on day 0 of AZD1222 vaccination. This receptor was obtained from an adult in good health. V is TRBV5-5 and J is TRBJ1-6; possible D gene TRBD1, 5 bases. CDR3 sequence: CASSLYQGPFNSPLHF. The CDR3 nucleotides are TGTGCCAGCAGCTTGTACCAGGGCCCTTTTAATTCACCCCTCCACTTT.